This T cell receptor (beta chain) was retrieved from a study of cytomegalovirus exposure and HLA in healthy donors. PCR amplification relied on 60 Vbeta primers (plus 13 Jbeta primers). In the original processing: Later analysis identified tens of millions of unique TCR beta chains, about 10 million shared. Sequenced by immunoSEQ multiplex PCR; TCRdb stores in-frame clones only, minus some. V and J calls and clone size are copied from that table; D and trimming were computed from the DNA. The table lists roughly 120,000 clones, 74% of them singletons. On this clone itself: The antigen remains unidentified.

CDR3 length equals 16 residues. Germline loops: CDR1 MNHNS, CDR2 SASEGT. The V gene end was trimmed by 2 bases and the J gene end by 0 bases; junction bases not matched to a gene: 7. Study-wide results and limits: Sequence variants that were highly shared formed a cluster that was likely a sequencing artifact. A later analysis reportedly found that, within productive TCRs, an Asian-associated ancestry cluster had fewer N-insertions than the mean observed across the approximately 690 donors.

The chain couples TRBV6-1 to TRBJ2-7, with 7 bases matching TRBD1. Material: PBMCs. This receptor was obtained from a woman aged 45-59 years in good health and CMV-seropositive. CDR3 sequence: CASSERGRLGSYEQYF. Written as DNA, the CDR3 is TGTGCCAGCAGTGAAAGGGGGCGGTTAGGCTCCTACGAGCAGTACTTC.